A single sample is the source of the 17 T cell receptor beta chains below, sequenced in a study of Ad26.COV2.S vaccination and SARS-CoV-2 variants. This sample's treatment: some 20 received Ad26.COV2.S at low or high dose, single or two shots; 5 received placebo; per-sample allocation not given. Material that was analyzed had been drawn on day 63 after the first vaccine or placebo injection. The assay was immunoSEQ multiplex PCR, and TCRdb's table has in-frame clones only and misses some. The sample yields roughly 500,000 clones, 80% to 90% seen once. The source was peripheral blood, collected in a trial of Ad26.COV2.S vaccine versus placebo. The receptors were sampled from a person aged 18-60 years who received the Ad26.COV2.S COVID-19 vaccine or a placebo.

The CDR3 protein is CASSSGQGNYEQYF. The CDR3 DNA is TGTGCCAGCTCTAGTGGACAGGGTAACTACGAGCAGTACTTC. The chain carries TRBV18 and TRBJ2-7; 8 nucleotides agree with TRBD1. Germline lookup yields CDR1 KGHSH and CDR2 LQKENI. There are 14 residues in the CDR3. V gave up 6 bases and J gave up 3 bases; unmatched junction bases: 7.

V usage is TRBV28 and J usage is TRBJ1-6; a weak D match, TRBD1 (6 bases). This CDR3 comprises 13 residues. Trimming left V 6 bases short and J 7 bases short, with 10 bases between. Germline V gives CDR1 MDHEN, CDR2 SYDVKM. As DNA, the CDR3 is TGTGCCAGCAGAGGACAGCTAAATTCACCCCTCCACTTT. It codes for CASRGQLNSPLHF.

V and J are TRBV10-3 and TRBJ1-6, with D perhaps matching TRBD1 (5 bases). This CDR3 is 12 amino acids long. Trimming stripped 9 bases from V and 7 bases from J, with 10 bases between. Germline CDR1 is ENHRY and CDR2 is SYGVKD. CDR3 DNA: TGTGCCATAAAACAGGTCAATTCACCCCTCCACTTT. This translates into CAIKQVNSPLHF.

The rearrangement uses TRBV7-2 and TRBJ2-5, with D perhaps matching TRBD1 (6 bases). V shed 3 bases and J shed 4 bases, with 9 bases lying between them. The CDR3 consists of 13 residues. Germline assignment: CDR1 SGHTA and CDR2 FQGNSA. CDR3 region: CASSFHRVETQYF. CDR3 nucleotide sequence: TGTGCCAGCAGCTTCCACAGGGTAGAGACCCAGTACTTC.

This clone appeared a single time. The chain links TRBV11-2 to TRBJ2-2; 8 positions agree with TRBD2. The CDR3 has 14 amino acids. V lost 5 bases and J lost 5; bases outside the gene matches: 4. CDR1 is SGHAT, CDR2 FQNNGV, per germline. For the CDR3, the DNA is TGTGCCAGCAGCAGGCGGGGGGAAACCGGGGAGCTGTTTTTT. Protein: CASSRRGETGELFF.

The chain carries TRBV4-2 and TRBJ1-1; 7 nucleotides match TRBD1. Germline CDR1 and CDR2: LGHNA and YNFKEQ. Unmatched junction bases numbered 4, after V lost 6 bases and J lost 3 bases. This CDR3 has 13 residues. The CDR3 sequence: CASRRTGDTEAFF. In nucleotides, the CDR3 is TGTGCCAGCAGACGAACAGGGGACACTGAAGCTTTCTTT.

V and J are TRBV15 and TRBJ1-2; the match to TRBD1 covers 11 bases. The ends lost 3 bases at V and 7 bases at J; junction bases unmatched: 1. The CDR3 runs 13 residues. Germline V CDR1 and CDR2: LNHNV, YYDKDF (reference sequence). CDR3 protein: CATSRDRGLGYTF. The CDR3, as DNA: TGTGCCACCAGCAGGGACAGGGGGCTTGGCTACACCTTC.

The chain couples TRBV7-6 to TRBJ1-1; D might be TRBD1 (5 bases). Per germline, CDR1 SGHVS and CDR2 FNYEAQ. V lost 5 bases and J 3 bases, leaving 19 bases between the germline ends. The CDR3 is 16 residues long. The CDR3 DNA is TGTGCCAGCAGCCCCCGCGCAGGGAGGAGGGACACTGAAGCTTTCTTT. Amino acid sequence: CASSPRAGRRDTEAFF.

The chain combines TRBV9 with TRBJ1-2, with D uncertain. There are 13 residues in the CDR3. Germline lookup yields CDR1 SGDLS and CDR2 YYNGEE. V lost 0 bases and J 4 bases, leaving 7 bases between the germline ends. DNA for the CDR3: TGTGCCAGCAGCGTAGTATCCTCCTATGGCTACACCTTC. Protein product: CASSVVSSYGYTF.

The CDR3 sequence is CASSLETGLRAFF. The CDR3 DNA is TGTGCCAGCAGCTTAGAGACAGGCCTGAGAGCTTTCTTT. The chain uses TRBV7-2 and TRBJ1-1; D perhaps matches TRBD1 (6 bases). This CDR3 spans 13 amino acids. The germline V gene has CDR1 SGHTA and CDR2 FQGNSA. The ends were cut back, 1 base at V and 10 bases at J, with 13 bases in the middle.

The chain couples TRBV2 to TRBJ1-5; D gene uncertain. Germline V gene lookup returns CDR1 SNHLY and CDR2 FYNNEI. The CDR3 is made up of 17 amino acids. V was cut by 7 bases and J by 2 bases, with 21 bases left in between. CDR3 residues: CASIVARSPPGNQPQHF. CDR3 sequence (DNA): TGTGCCAGCATTGTAGCCCGGTCGCCTCCTGGCAATCAGCCCCAGCATTTT.

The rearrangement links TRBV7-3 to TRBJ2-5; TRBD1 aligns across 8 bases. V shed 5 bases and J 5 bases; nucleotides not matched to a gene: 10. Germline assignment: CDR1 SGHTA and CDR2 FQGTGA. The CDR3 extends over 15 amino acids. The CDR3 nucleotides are TGTGCCAGCAGCCTGGGGACAGGCAGAGGGGAGACCCAGTACTTC. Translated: CASSLGTGRGETQYF. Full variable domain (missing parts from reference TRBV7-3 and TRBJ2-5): GAGVSQTPSNKVTEKGKYVELRCDPISGHTALYWYRQSLGQGPEFLIYFQGTGAADDSGLPNDRFFAVRPEGSVSTLKIQRTERGDSAVYLCASSLGTGRGETQYFGPGTRLLVL.

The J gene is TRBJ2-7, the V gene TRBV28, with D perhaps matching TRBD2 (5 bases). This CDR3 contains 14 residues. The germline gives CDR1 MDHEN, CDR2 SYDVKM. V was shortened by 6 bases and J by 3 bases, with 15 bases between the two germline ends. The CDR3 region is CASSFDDGNYEQYV. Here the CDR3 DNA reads TGTGCCAGCAGCTTCGATGACGGGAACTACGAGCAGTACGTC.

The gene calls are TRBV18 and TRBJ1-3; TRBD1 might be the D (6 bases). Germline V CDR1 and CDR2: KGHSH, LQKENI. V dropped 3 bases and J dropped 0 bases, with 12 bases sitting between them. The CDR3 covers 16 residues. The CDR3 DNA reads TGTGCCAGCTCACCGGACAGTTTTTTCTCTGGAAACACCATATATTTT. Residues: CASSPDSFFSGNTIYF.

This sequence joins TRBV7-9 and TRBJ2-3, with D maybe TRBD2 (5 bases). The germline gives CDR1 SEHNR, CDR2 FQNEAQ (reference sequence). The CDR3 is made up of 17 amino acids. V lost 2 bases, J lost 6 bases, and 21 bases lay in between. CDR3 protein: CASSLSISALRADTQYF. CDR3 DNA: TGTGCCAGCAGCTTAAGTATTAGCGCCTTGCGGGCGGATACGCAGTATTTT.

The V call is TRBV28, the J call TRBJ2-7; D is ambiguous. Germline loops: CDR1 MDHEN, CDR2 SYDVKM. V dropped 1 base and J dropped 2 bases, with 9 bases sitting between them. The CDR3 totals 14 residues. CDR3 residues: CASSLFQPAYEQYF. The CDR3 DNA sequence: TGTGCCAGCAGTTTATTTCAGCCAGCCTACGAGCAGTACTTC.

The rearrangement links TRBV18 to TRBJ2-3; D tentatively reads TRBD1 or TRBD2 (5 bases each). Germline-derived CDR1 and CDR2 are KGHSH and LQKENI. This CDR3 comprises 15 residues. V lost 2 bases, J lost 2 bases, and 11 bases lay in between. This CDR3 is CASSPVVGDTDTQYF. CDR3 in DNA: TGTGCCAGCTCACCAGTCGTGGGGGACACAGATACGCAGTATTTT.